This T cell receptor beta chain derives from a study of sequential checkpoint blockade in melanoma. Study-wide background: First-line arms were nivolumab then ipilimumab, or the reverse, randomized 1:1. After both sequences, patients received maintenance nivolumab.

The assay was immunoSEQ multiplex PCR, and TCRdb's table has in-frame clones only and misses some. The sample has 15,000 to 20,000 clones; about 50% are singletons. The sample's treatment: randomized to nivolumab then ipilimumab (arm A) or the reverse (arm B). Patients had received no earlier DNA-damaging chemotherapy. PBMC sorting kept live CD3+CD8+ cells without CD19 or CD56. The CDR3 runs to 14 residues. J was trimmed by 4 bases and V by 3 bases; bases with no gene match: 5. Germline assignment: CDR1 SGHDN and CDR2 FVKESK. By proportion, this clone is medium-sized. The sample holds other DNA sequences that translate to the same CDR3.

This chain joins TRBV14 and TRBJ1-2; 7 bases align to TRBD1. The specimen was CD8+ T cells sorted from blood (inferred from file names), collected from a patient given nivolumab and ipilimumab in sequence. The source of this sequence is a human donor with melanoma. CDR3 in amino acids: CASSQSRDSYGYTF. The CDR3 DNA reads TGTGCCAGCAGCCAGAGCCGGGACAGCTATGGCTACACCTTC.